The 24 T cell receptor beta chains below all came from one sample that was sequenced in a study of control samples from healthy donors and cancer patients. Using immunoSEQ multiplex PCR, the repertoire was profiled, and TCRdb retains in-frame clones only, with some absent. Here the sample spans over 120,000 clones, over 90% being singletons. The sequenced sample was PBMCs. These receptors all come from a man between 60 and 75 years old with colorectal cancer.

The genes are TRBV10-2 and TRBJ1-2; D unresolved. CDR1 and CDR2 (germline): WSHSY, SAAADI. This CDR3 comprises 14 residues. The V end lost 4 bases, the J end lost 8 bases, and 17 bases lay between the germline ends. This chain's CDR3 is CASSVSRRPDGYTF. Here the CDR3 DNA reads TGCGCCAGCAGTGTGTCCCGCAGACCTGACGGCTACACCTTC.

This sequence joins TRBV3-1 (or the pseudogene TRBV3-2) and TRBJ2-3; D is possibly TRBD1 (5 bases). Germline V gene lookup returns CDR1 LGHDT and CDR2 YNNKEL (reference sequence). The V and J ends lost 3 bases and 2 bases respectively, with 12 bases between them. CDR3 size: 15 residues. The CDR3 reads CASSQAGHPTDTQYF. CDR3 sequence (DNA): TGTGCCAGCAGCCAGGCCGGACACCCCACAGATACGCAGTATTTT.

This chain connects TRBV18 to TRBJ1-4; a weak D match, TRBD1 (6 bases). Trimming cost V 3 bases and J 3 bases, with 8 bases left between them. The germline CDR1 and CDR2 sequences are KGHSH and LQKENI. The CDR3 sequence is 14 residues long. The CDR3 spells CASSPRTANEKLFF. In DNA form, the CDR3 reads TGTGCCAGCTCACCCCGGACAGCTAATGAAAAACTGTTTTTT. Together with reference TRBV18 and TRBJ1-4, the CDR3 gives the full variable domain: NAGVMQNPRHLVRRRGQEARLRCSPMKGHSHVYWYRQLPEEGLKFMVYLQKENIIDESGMPKERFSAEFPKEGPSILRIQQVVRGDSAAYFCASSPRTANEKLFFGSGTQLSVL.

This chain connects TRBV6-2 or TRBV6-3 to TRBJ2-3; D unresolved. The V and J ends lost 2 bases and 4 bases respectively, with 13 bases between them. Germline CDR1 and CDR2: MNHEY and SVGEGT. CDR3 length equals 15 residues. DNA for the CDR3: TGTGCCAGCAGTTACCAGGCAGGACGAGCAGATACGCAGTATTTT. Amino acids: CASSYQAGRADTQYF.

This clone appeared a few times. The chain recombines TRBV6-2 or TRBV6-3 with TRBJ2-7, with a weak D call TRBD1 (6 bases). V lost 4 bases and J lost 6, with 10 bases in between. Germline V lookup: CDR1 MNHEY, CDR2 SVGEGT. This CDR3 comprises 12 residues. In DNA form, the CDR3 reads TGTGCCAGCAGTTTCACAGGGAGCGAGCAGTACTTC. Encoded protein: CASSFTGSEQYF.

The chain carries TRBV9 and TRBJ2-3; 7 bases are a match to TRBD1. The CDR3 runs 16 residues. CDR1 is SGDLS and CDR2 is YYNGEE in the germline V gene. The V segment lost 0 bases and the J segment 2 bases; nucleotides outside the gene matches: 6. The CDR3 sequence: CASSVEGTAPTDTQYF. DNA of the CDR3: TGTGCCAGCAGCGTAGAAGGGACAGCGCCCACAGATACGCAGTATTTT.

This clone was recorded only once. The gene calls are TRBV7-9 and TRBJ1-5, with 7 positions matching TRBD1. This CDR3 is 15 amino acids long. Germline values: CDR1 SEHNR, CDR2 FQNEAQ (reference sequence). V shed 6 bases, J shed 2 bases, and the junction held 7 bases outside the gene matches. The CDR3 DNA sequence: TGTGCCAGCAGTCGAGGACAGGAGGGCAATCAGCCCCAGCATTTT. Residues: CASSRGQEGNQPQHF.

The sample holds one count of this clone. The chain uses TRBV4-3 and TRBJ1-3, with 7 bases lining up with TRBD1. Germline V gene lookup returns CDR1 LGHNA and CDR2 YSLEER. This CDR3 has 18 residues. Germline trimming cut 0 bases from V and 0 bases from J; bases unmatched to any gene: 8. Here the CDR3 reads CASSQDLPGTVSGNTIYF. The CDR3 region has the DNA TGCGCCAGCAGCCAAGACCTACCCGGGACAGTCTCTGGAAACACCATATATTTT.

The rearrangement joins TRBV7-2 to TRBJ2-3; D might be TRBD2 (7 bases). Looked up from germline, CDR1 is SGHTA and CDR2 is FQGNSA. Trimming removed 1 base at V and 5 bases at J, with 13 bases between. The CDR3 has 15 amino acids. CDR3 in DNA: TGTGCCAGCAGCTTAGAGGGGGGGGAGGGAGATACGCAGTATTTT. Protein product: CASSLEGGEGDTQYF.

This clone came up once. The chain links TRBV2 to TRBJ2-3; D is perhaps TRBD2 (6 bases). Trimming removed 8 bases at V and 2 bases at J, with 11 bases between. The CDR3 contains 13 residues. CDR1 is SNHLY, CDR2 FYNNEI, per germline. CDR3 region: CASGGVFTDTQYF. In nucleotides, the CDR3 is TGTGCCAGCGGCGGGGTTTTCACAGATACGCAGTATTTT.

The chain employs TRBV7-2 and TRBJ1-5; 9 bases align to TRBD1. The CDR3 runs 15 residues. Germline-derived CDR1 and CDR2 are SGHTA and FQGNSA. Germline trimming cut 1 base from V and 6 bases from J; bases unmatched to any gene: 4. The CDR3 here is CASSLGDREGQPQHF. The DNA of the CDR3 is TGTGCCAGCAGCTTAGGGGACAGGGAAGGTCAGCCCCAGCATTTT. The entire variable domain, with the rest obtained from reference TRBV7-2 and TRBJ1-5, is as follows: GAGVSQSPSNKVTEKGKDVELRCDPISGHTALYWYRQSLGQGLEFLIYFQGNSAPDKSGLPSDRFSAERTGGSVSTLTIQRTQQEDSAVYLCASSLGDREGQPQHFGDGTRLSIL.

The genes are TRBV29-1 and TRBJ1-2, with a possible D match to TRBD1 (5 bases). The germline gives CDR1 SQVTM, CDR2 ANQGSEA. The V end lost 4 bases, the J end lost 2 bases, and 17 bases lay between the germline ends. CDR3 length equals 15 residues. The CDR3 spells CSVASTVLQNYGYTF. CDR3 nucleotide sequence: TGCAGCGTTGCTTCGACAGTCTTACAAAACTATGGCTACACCTTC.

The chain links TRBV6-2 or TRBV6-3 to TRBJ2-7; D call uncertain. CDR3 size: 11 residues. CDR1 and CDR2 from the germline V gene are MNHEY and SVGEGT. Trimming took off 2 bases at V and 5 bases at J, with 4 bases between the two ends. DNA for the CDR3: TGTGCCAGCAGTTACACGAACGAGCAGTACTTC. It encodes CASSYTNEQYF.

This rearrangement joins TRBV28 to TRBJ1-3, with D possibly TRBD1 on 6 matching bases. CDR3 length: 14 residues. V was shortened by 4 bases and J by 1 base, with 8 bases between the two germline ends. Germline assignment: CDR1 MDHEN and CDR2 SYDVKM. The CDR3 DNA reads as TGTGCCAGCAGTTCTACAGGGTCTGGAAACACCATATATTTT. As protein: CASSSTGSGNTIYF.

The V call is TRBV28, the J call TRBJ2-1; TRBD2 matches at 8 bases. Looked up from germline, CDR1 is MDHEN and CDR2 is SYDVKM. The ends lost 6 bases at V and 4 bases at J; junction bases unmatched: 11. The CDR3 runs 16 residues. Written as DNA, the CDR3 is TGTGCCAGCAGGGAAGGAAGCGGGGGAGCTTACAATGAGCAGTTCTTC. This sequence encodes CASREGSGGAYNEQFF.

This rearrangement joins TRBV3-1 (or the pseudogene TRBV3-2) to TRBJ1-1; no clear D. V dropped 1 base and J dropped 2 bases, with 8 bases sitting between them. The CDR3 sequence is 14 residues long. CDR1 and CDR2 from the germline V gene are LGHDT and YNNKEL (reference sequence). CDR3 in DNA: TGTGCCAGCAGCCAAGCCCACGGTAACACTGAAGCTTTCTTT. Amino acids: CASSQAHGNTEAFF.

This sequence joins TRBV7-9 and TRBJ2-7; D may match TRBD1 or TRBD2 (5 bases each). Germline V gene sequence: CDR1 SEHNR, CDR2 FQNEAQ (reference sequence). There are 14 residues in the CDR3. V was trimmed by 3 bases and J by 3 bases, leaving 12 bases between them. DNA for the CDR3: TGTGCCAGCAGCTTCGAAGGGACCTACTACGAGCAGTACTTC. Its translation is CASSFEGTYYEQYF. Full variable domain (outside the CDR3, taken from reference TRBV7-9 and TRBJ2-7): DTGVSQNPRHKITKRGQNVTFRCDPISEHNRLYWYRQTLGQGPEFLTYFQNEAQLEKSRLLSDRFSAERPKGSFSTLEIQRTEQGDSAMYLCASSFEGTYYEQYFGPGTRLTVT.

The chain uses TRBV10-3 and TRBJ1-5; 7 positions agree with TRBD1. The CDR3 is 14 amino acids. Germline trimming cut 6 bases from V and 2 bases from J; bases unmatched to any gene: 4. Germline V lookup: CDR1 ENHRY, CDR2 SYGVKD. The DNA for the CDR3 is TGTGCCATCAGGGGAGGGGGCGGCAATCAGCCCCAGCATTTT. Amino acids: CAIRGGGGNQPQHF.

This clone has just one count. The chain links TRBV5-5 to TRBJ1-1; the D is unclear. The CDR3 totals 15 residues. The germline gives CDR1 SGHKS, CDR2 YYEKEE (reference sequence). The V end lost 0 bases, the J end lost 0 bases, and 9 bases lay between the germline ends. CDR3 bases: TGTGCCAGCAGCTTGGCCTTCCCAGTGAACACTGAAGCTTTCTTT. Protein sequence: CASSLAFPVNTEAFF.

This chain connects TRBV6-1 to TRBJ1-2, with D unclear. CDR1 is MNHNS, CDR2 SASEGT, per germline. The CDR3 spans 12 residues. Trimming removed 1 base at V and 8 bases at J, with 8 bases between. CDR3 region: CASSEVPRGYTF. The DNA of the CDR3 is TGTGCCAGCAGTGAAGTTCCGAGGGGCTACACCTTC.

The V gene is TRBV7-8, the J gene TRBJ2-5; D is perhaps TRBD1 or TRBD2 (5 bases each). This CDR3 spans 16 amino acids. Trimming removed 4 bases at V and 3 bases at J, with 18 bases between. Germline assignment: CDR1 SGHVS and CDR2 FQNEAQ. The CDR3 reads CASSSFRAGAEETQYF. The DNA for the CDR3 is TGTGCCAGCAGCTCTTTCAGGGCCGGGGCGGAAGAGACCCAGTACTTC.

This sequence joins TRBV6-5 and TRBJ1-1; no reliable D call. V was cut by 4 bases and J by 4 bases, with 10 bases left in between. The CDR3 runs 13 residues. CDR1 MNHEY and CDR2 SVGAGI come from the germline V gene. CDR3 protein: CASSSRPLTEAFF. In DNA form, the CDR3 reads TGTGCCAGCAGTTCCCGCCCGCTCACTGAAGCTTTCTTT.

This chain connects TRBV30 to TRBJ1-1, with D maybe TRBD1 (5 bases). The germline V and J ends were trimmed by 6 bases and 1 base, with 12 bases remaining between them. The germline CDR1 and CDR2 sequences are GTSNPN and SVGIG (reference sequence). CDR3 length: 13 residues. CDR3 DNA sequence: TGTGCCTGCCAGGGCTATCAGAACACTGAAGCTTTCTTT. Translated, it gives CACQGYQNTEAFF.

V and J are TRBV5-8 and TRBJ2-5; 7 nucleotides agree with TRBD2. This CDR3 has 15 amino acids. The junction had 7 bases not matched to a gene; V was cut back by 0 bases and J by 5 bases. CDR1 and CDR2 (germline): SGHTS, YDEGEE. For the CDR3, the DNA is TGTGCCAGCAGCTTGGACCGGGCGGGGGATGAGACCCAGTACTTC. Protein: CASSLDRAGDETQYF.